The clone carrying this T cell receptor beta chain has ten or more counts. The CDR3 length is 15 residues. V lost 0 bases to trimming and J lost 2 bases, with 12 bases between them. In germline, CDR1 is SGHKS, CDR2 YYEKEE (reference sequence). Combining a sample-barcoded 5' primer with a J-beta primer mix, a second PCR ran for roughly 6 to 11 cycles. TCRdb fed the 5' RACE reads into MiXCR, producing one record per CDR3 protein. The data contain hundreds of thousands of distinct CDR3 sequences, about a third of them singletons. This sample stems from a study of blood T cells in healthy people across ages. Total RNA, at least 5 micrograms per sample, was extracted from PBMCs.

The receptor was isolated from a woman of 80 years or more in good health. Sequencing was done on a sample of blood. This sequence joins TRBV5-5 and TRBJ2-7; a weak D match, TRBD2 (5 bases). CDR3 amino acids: CASSLEALRAYEQYF. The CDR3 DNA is TGTGCCAGCAGCTTGGAGGCACTGAGGGCCTACGAGCAGTACTTC.